The rows below give T cell receptor beta chains drawn from one sample of a study of T cells in narcolepsy. Method: immunoSEQ multiplex PCR; TCRdb's copy keeps in-frame clones and lacks some. The table records about 18,000 clones, 85% to 90% of them present only once. The specimen sequenced was memory (CD45RA-) CD4+ T cells from blood. The origin of the receptors is a human donor in good health. Each CDR3 is given with its conserved first and last residue. Each record gives: D gene, J gene, clone size, V gene, CDR3 protein, CDR3 DNA. The D gene is left open where the match is weak. Clone size is not always given. Where it is, it says once, few, many or a class for expanded clones.

-	TRBJ1-3	-	TRBV30	CAWKPQGPSGNTIYF	TGTGCCTGGAAGCCCCAGGGACCCTCTGGAAACACCATATATTTT
-	TRBJ1-5	-	TRBV30	CAWSGVNSNQPQHF	TGTGCCTGGAGTGGGGTAAATAGCAATCAGCCCCAGCATTTT
-	TRBJ2-7	-	TRBV29-1	CSVDLGYEQYF	TGCAGCGTTGATTTGGGCTACGAGCAGTACTTC
TRBD2	TRBJ2-5	-	TRBV6-5	CASSQATSRETQYF	TGTGCCAGCAGCCAAGCGACTAGCCGAGAGACCCAGTACTTC
-	TRBJ2-3	-	TRBV7-7	CASSKNPPGLSTDTQYF	TGTGCTAGCAGCAAAAACCCCCCGGGACTTAGCACAGATACGCAGTATTTT
-	TRBJ2-7	-	TRBV5-1	CASSLQGLLSYEQYF	TGCGCCAGCAGCTTGCAGGGACTCCTCTCCTACGAGCAGTACTTC
-	TRBJ2-3	-	TRBV6-5	CASSGSGGPQDTQYF	TGTGCCAGCAGTGGTTCCGGGGGGCCCCAAGATACGCAGTATTTT
TRBD2	TRBJ2-3	-	TRBV11-2	CASSSPGGGATDTQYF	TGTGCCAGCAGCTCCCCCGGCGGGGGGGCGACAGATACGCAGTATTTT
TRBD2	TRBJ2-1	-	TRBV7-6	CASSLDGGRVNEQFF	TGTGCCAGCAGCTTAGATGGCGGGAGGGTGAATGAGCAGTTCTTC
-	TRBJ2-7	once	TRBV5-1	CASSLGTEQYF	TGCGCCAGCAGCTTGGGGACAGAGCAGTACTTC
TRBD2	TRBJ2-2	-	TRBV5-1	CASSLNGLAGSPGELFF	TGCGCCAGCAGCTTAAACGGACTAGCGGGGTCACCCGGGGAGCTGTTTTTT
TRBD2	TRBJ2-2	-	TRBV4-1	CASSQAGLAILATGELFF	TGCGCCAGCAGCCAAGCGGGACTAGCGATTCTTGCCACCGGGGAGCTGTTTTTT
TRBD2	TRBJ2-7	-	TRBV7-9	CASSSSGSYEQYF	TGTGCCAGCAGCTCGAGCGGGAGCTACGAGCAGTACTTC
-	TRBJ2-7	-	TRBV5-4	CASSLAGDEQYF	TGTGCCAGCAGCCTTGCGGGCGACGAGCAGTACTTC
-	TRBJ1-6	-	TRBV6-4	CASSSEGGRNSPLHF	TGTGCCAGCAGTTCCGAAGGCGGACGAAATTCACCCCTCCACTTT
-	TRBJ1-6	-	TRBV6-1	CASSVEGMRNSPLHF	TGTGCCAGCAGTGTAGAGGGAATGCGGAATTCACCCCTCCACTTT
-	TRBJ1-2	few	TRBV6-5	CASSYAGDGYTF	TGTGCCAGCAGTTACGCAGGGGACGGCTACACCTTC
TRBD1	TRBJ2-1	few	TRBV5-5	CASSGGQSSYNEQFF	TGTGCCAGCAGCGGGGGACAGAGCTCCTACAATGAGCAGTTCTTC
TRBD2	TRBJ2-5	-	TRBV19	CATARYFRGPTSGRQDIQETQYF	TGTGCCACAGCGCGCTACTTTAGGGGGCCGACTAGCGGGAGACAAGATATCCAAGAGACCCAGTACTTC
TRBD2	TRBJ2-3	-	TRBV19	CATRTSGGARDTQYF	TGTGCCACCCGGACTAGCGGGGGGGCCAGAGATACGCAGTATTTT
TRBD2	TRBJ2-1	-	TRBV27	CASTNSGGFYNEQFF	TGTGCCAGCACCAATAGCGGGGGGTTCTACAATGAGCAGTTCTTC
TRBD1	TRBJ2-7	-	TRBV11-3	CASSLFTGGPFTYEQYF	TGTGCCAGCAGCTTATTCACAGGGGGTCCGTTTACCTACGAGCAGTACTTC
-	TRBJ2-5	-	TRBV2	CASSDGGTGLTQYF	TGTGCCAGCAGTGACGGGGGAACAGGCCTGACCCAGTACTTC
-	TRBJ2-5	-	TRBV7-9	CASSLFRDEETQYF	TGTGCCAGCAGCTTATTTCGGGACGAGGAGACCCAGTACTTC
TRBD1	TRBJ1-2	-	TRBV30	CAWTPTGVGGYTF	TGTGCCTGGACCCCGACAGGGGTTGGCGGCTACACCTTC
TRBD2	TRBJ2-5	-	TRBV5-1	CASSLDALAGDQETQYF	TGCGCCAGCAGCTTGGATGCGCTAGCGGGGGATCAAGAGACCCAGTACTTC
-	TRBJ1-5	-	TRBV6-5	CASSDLTGGPQHF	TGTGCCAGCAGTGACCTCACGGGGGGGCCCCAGCATTTT
TRBD1	TRBJ2-7	-	TRBV5-1	CASTPGGTYEQYF	TGCGCCAGCACCCCAGGGGGAACCTACGAGCAGTACTTC
-	TRBJ1-4	-	TRBV30	CAWSVQGFGEKLFF	TGTGCCTGGAGTGTCCAGGGCTTTGGTGAAAAACTGTTTTTT
-	TRBJ1-2	-	TRBV5-1	CASSSERGDNGYTF	TGCGCCAGCAGCTCGGAAAGGGGGGATAATGGCTACACCTTC
-	TRBJ2-7	-	TRBV20-1	CSGRGPYEQYF	TGCAGCGGCCGGGGGCCCTACGAGCAGTACTTC
-	TRBJ2-7	-	TRBV5-1	CASSGTSASYEQYF	TGCGCCAGCAGTGGTACTTCGGCATCCTACGAGCAGTACTTC
-	TRBJ2-7	few	TRBV28	CASSLAHYEQYF	TGTGCCAGCAGTTTAGCCCACTACGAGCAGTACTTC
TRBD2	TRBJ2-7	few	TRBV7-9	CASSNPAGDTYEQYF	TGTGCCAGCAGCAACCCAGCGGGGGACACCTACGAGCAGTACTTC
-	TRBJ1-2	-	TRBV18	CASSPGTLYGYTF	TGTGCCAGCTCACCTGGGACCCTATATGGCTACACCTTC
-	TRBJ2-2	-	TRBV5-1	CASSLDLTGTAGELFF	TGCGCCAGCAGCTTAGATCTTACAGGGACGGCCGGGGAGCTGTTTTTT